This T cell receptor (beta chain) was profiled in a study of neurological immune-mediated disorders (dated by TCRdb to between 2018 and 2021). Describing the broader study: Peripheral blood TCR-beta repertoires from HTLV-I-associated myelopathy (HAM/TSP) patients, multiple sclerosis patients and healthy controls were compared by UMI-based sequencing. The cohort included some 70 subjects: about 15 with HAM/TSP, approximately 34 with multiple sclerosis, and approximately 20 healthy controls. Longitudinal samples, technical triplicates and paired sorted CD4+ and CD8+ T-cell subsets, alongside PBMC samples, were included among the 90 to 130 TCR-beta libraries.

Blood bank volunteers in Maryland, USA served as the healthy controls. For unsorted PBMC libraries, 2 million PBMCs were used after storage in RNAlater at -80 degrees C until RNA extraction. Peripheral blood was subjected to Ficoll-Hypaque density gradient centrifugation to isolate PBMCs, which were then cryopreserved in liquid nitrogen. The sample holds many counts of this clonotype. It has no known antigen specificity. There are no base qualities to consult, and no much larger clone falls within one base. cDNA synthesis used template-switch 5'RACE with a primer carrying a 10-nucleotide random unique molecular identifier tagging each TCR transcript. Every sequencing run covered 15-18 subjects and yielded more than 200 million TCR-beta sequences. The RNeasy kit was used for extraction of total RNA. The KAPA Real-time Library Amplification kit was used to amplify TCR-beta VDJ regions with primers targeting the TCR constant region and the 5'RACE anchor. Sample indexes and Illumina adaptors were added in a first PCR, after which library yield was increased in a second PCR. After Ampure bead purification, the roughly 650 bp TCR product was size-selected on a 2% E-gel SizeSelection system. Library quality was checked on a Bioanalyzer, concentration was measured with Qubit, and libraries were quantified with the Kapa Library Quantification kit before pooling. An Illumina HiSeq 2500 was used to sequence the libraries paired-end at 2 x 150 bp. To increase sequence diversity, about 25-31% phiX was spiked into each library pool. In the paper's pipeline: The quality-filtered reads were processed with the UMI-based MiGEC pipeline, whose error correction step removed more than 80% of the raw TCR sequences. VDJ genes were aligned to IMGT germline references, and each clonotype was defined by a unique CDR3 amino acid sequence together with V-J genes. VDJtools evaluated clonal expansion, Shannon diversity and CDR3 relatedness (CalcPairwiseDistances, ClusterSamples); CLCbio workbench built phylogenetic trees. Using coefficient-of-variation modelling across technical triplicates, the study counted a clone as expanded if it had at least 8 unique UMIs. TCRdb reprocessing: public reads trimmed at Q25 with fastp, clones called with MiXCR, in-frame beta chains kept. Under each unique CDR3 protein, matching rows form one entry showing the most common genes and DNA. These V and J calls rely on TCRdb rather than the paper's analysis. Recorded for this sample are tens of thousands of distinct CDR3 sequences; roughly an eighth of them occurred a single time. The top ten hold 6% to 7% of the sample.

The CDR1 and CDR2 encoded by the germline V gene are SQVTM and ANQGSEA. The CDR3 goes from the cysteine to the phenylalanine over 16 residues. The DNA shown is the 48-base CDR3, in frame from base 1. From V the trimming removes 2 bases and from J it removes 5 bases, while the gene matches leave 12 bases of the junction unaccounted for. Study-wide findings and limitations: No identical CDR3 amino acid sequences were shared among expanded clones across subjects, suggesting private TCR-beta repertoires in all groups. TCR clonal expansion was greatest in HAM/TSP patients and smallest in MS patients, who ranked below even healthy controls.

Sequencing was carried out using PBMCs. The receptor was derived from a woman in her fifties or sixties in good health. Recombination connected TRBV29-1 to TRBJ2-3; TRBD2 aligns with 8 central bases. In nucleotide form, the sequence is TGCAGCGTTGAAAAGGCAGGGTATGGGACTAGAGATACGCAGTATTTT. It codes for CSVEKAGYGTRDTQYF.